This TCR beta chain was captured by sequencing in a study of blood T cell repertoires in COVID-19. Study background: PBMCs, B-cell-depleted T cells, or T cells were the source of the cDNA or gDNA that made up the material.

In the original analysis: Researchers report that nucleated cell counts were estimated from reference gene primer amplification. This table comes from immunoSEQ multiplex PCR, and its TCRdb copy is limited to in-frame clones, with some not included. V and J calls and clone size are as listed in that table; D and trimming were resolved from the DNA. The sample includes some 310,000 clones, around nine tenths of them seen just once. V dropped 5 bases and J dropped 2; count of bases not matched to a gene: 5. The germline V gene has CDR1 SGHAT and CDR2 FQNNGV. The CDR3 is made up of 16 amino acids. This chain uses TRBV11-2 with TRBJ2-3; TRBD1 matches 12 bases. Sequenced input: peripheral blood. The receptor was derived from a man aged 45 to 65 with active or convalescent COVID-19. For the CDR3, the DNA is TGTGCCAGCAGCCAGGGACAGGGGGCGAACACAGATACGCAGTATTTT. This gives the protein CASSQGQGANTDTQYF.